This TCR beta chain appears in the sequencing data of a study of Tregs in tolerant kidney transplant recipients. As for the study in general: After around 6 days with irradiated graft donor PBMCs, CFSE-labeled recipient PBMCs were FACS-sorted. Study results and caveats: Biological reproducibility was not directly addressed in this study. The small number of patients limits these findings pending further validation. Tregs expanded with activated donor B cells seemed most donor-specific.

This clone was observed a handful of times. What it binds is unknown. Per germline, CDR1 PRHDT and CDR2 FYEKMQ (reference sequence). This CDR3 is built from 15 residues. Trimming took 0 bases from V and 4 from J; bases not matched to a gene: 3. Sequenced by immunoSEQ multiplex PCR; TCRdb stores in-frame clones only, minus some. Among about 4,800 clones, over 35% were seen once, and the ten largest hold around 6%. The chain joins TRBV13 to TRBJ1-5, with 7 bases fitting TRBD1. Sequenced material: CD8+ T cells from blood cultured with allogeneic cells. The clonotype was recovered from a human donor in good health. CDR3 sequence reads: CASSLGTGLNQPQHF. The CDR3 DNA reads as TGTGCCAGCAGCTTAGGGACAGGGTTAAATCAGCCCCAGCATTTT.